The 14 T cell receptor beta chains below come from one sample, sequenced in a study of blood T cell repertoires in COVID-19 (dated by TCRdb to 2018 to 2021). The method was the immunoSEQ multiplex PCR assay. What TCRdb holds here is the immuneACCESS table cut down to in-frame rearrangements. Part of the clones is not present; checked against another copy, under half of the missing clones reflect an unresolved V gene, and the others are unexplained. Across this sample there are some 330,000 clones, with 70% to 90% seen only once. The top ten clones comprise about 4% of the sample. Specimen: PBMCs or T cells enriched from blood (not recorded which). These receptors came from a man younger than 40 who had recovered from COVID-19.

The CDR3 nucleotides are TGTGCCAGTAGTATGACAGGGGGCGAGGTATACGAGCAGTACTTC. It yields the protein CASSMTGGEVYEQYF. The V and J genes are TRBV19 and TRBJ2-7, with TRBD1 matching 10 bases. Trimming took 3 bases from V and 4 from J; bases not matched to a gene: 6. CDR1 and CDR2 (germline): LNHDA, SQIVND (reference sequence). The CDR3 contains 15 residues.

The CDR3 DNA sequence: TGCGCCAGCAGGCCCGCAGCGTCACCCCTCCACTTT. This sequence encodes CASRPAASPLHF. The gene calls are TRBV10-2 and TRBJ1-6; unclear D gene. V was pared by 6 bases and J by 10 bases, with 10 bases between. The CDR3 is 12 residues long. Germline lookup yields CDR1 WSHSY and CDR2 SAAADI.

The rearrangement joins TRBV5-1 to TRBJ1-4; no firm D call. Germline V gene data show CDR1 as SGHRS and CDR2 as YFSETQ. The CDR3 is made up of 13 amino acids. Trimming pared 4 bases from V and 7 bases from J, leaving 11 bases between. The CDR3 bases are TGCGCCAGCAGCATAACAACCACTGAAAAACTGTTTTTT. This codes for CASSITTTEKLFF.

The V and J genes are TRBV6-5 and TRBJ2-5, with D possibly being TRBD1 (5 bases). CDR1 is MNHEY, CDR2 SVGAGI, per germline. CDR3 size: 14 residues. V lost 7 bases and J lost 6, with 18 bases in between. As DNA, the CDR3 is TGTGCCAGCATTCCGCCCCGGACAATGAAGACCCAGTACTTC. Translation: CASIPPRTMKTQYF.

The rearrangement uses TRBV6-1 and TRBJ2-5; 8 bases line up with TRBD1. The CDR3 has 15 residues. Trimming at V came to 6 bases and at J to 2 bases, leaving 8 bases not matched to a gene. Germline-derived CDR1 and CDR2 are MNHNS and SASEGT. The CDR3 bases are TGTGCCAGCAGCTCCATCGACAGGGGTCAAGAGACCCAGTACTTC. This gives the protein CASSSIDRGQETQYF.

The chain links TRBV11-2 to TRBJ2-1; D is perhaps TRBD1 (6 bases). Looked up from germline, CDR1 is SGHAT and CDR2 is FQNNGV. Trimming pared 6 bases from V and 2 bases from J, leaving 17 bases between. The CDR3 is made up of 16 amino acids. CDR3 amino acids: CASRDLGQKTYNEQFF. The CDR3 DNA is TGTGCCAGCAGAGACCTCGGACAGAAAACCTACAATGAGCAGTTCTTC.

J is TRBJ1-2 and V is TRBV28, with 8 bases that match TRBD1. With 4 bases clipped from V and 5 bases from J, the junction kept 9 bases outside the gene matches. The CDR3 totals 15 residues. The germline V gene encodes CDR1 MDHEN and CDR2 SYDVKM. Here the CDR3 reads CASSSRGRALYGYTF. The CDR3 region has the DNA TGTGCCAGCAGTTCCAGGGGGCGCGCCTTATATGGCTACACCTTC.

This rearrangement joins TRBV5-1 to TRBJ2-7; D is possibly TRBD2 (6 bases). V lost 4 bases and J 0 bases, leaving 11 bases between the germline ends. Germline CDR1 reads SGHRS; CDR2 reads YFSETQ. CDR3 length: 14 amino acids. In DNA, the CDR3 is TGCGCCAGCAGCACGAACGGGGGCTCCTACGAGCAGTACTTC. This encodes CASSTNGGSYEQYF.

The genes are TRBV11-2 and TRBJ2-7, with 7 bases that match TRBD1. The CDR3 extends over 13 amino acids. CDR1 is SGHAT, CDR2 FQNNGV, per germline. The junction had 5 bases not matched to a gene; V was cut back by 4 bases and J by 5 bases. The CDR3 nucleotides read TGTGCCAGCAGCTCCTGGGACAGAAACGAGCAGTACTTC. As protein: CASSSWDRNEQYF.

The V gene is TRBV2, the J gene TRBJ1-4, with 7 nucleotides matching TRBD1. Looked up from germline, CDR1 is SNHLY and CDR2 is FYNNEI. Trimming cost V 6 bases and J 8 bases; bases outside gene matches: 9. The CDR3 has 14 residues. As DNA, the CDR3 is TGTGCCAGCAGCGAAAGACAGGGATCGGAAAAACTGTTTTTT. Protein: CASSERQGSEKLFF.

This sequence joins TRBV5-1 and TRBJ2-3; 9 bases are a match to TRBD2. Germline CDR1 SGHRS, CDR2 YFSETQ. After removal of 4 bases from V and 4 bases from J, the junction contained 7 bases not matched to a gene. The CDR3 runs 15 residues. The CDR3 here is CASSVAGGPSDTQYF. The CDR3 DNA reads as TGCGCCAGCAGCGTGGCGGGGGGGCCATCAGATACGCAGTATTTT.

This sequence joins TRBV27 and TRBJ2-7; 11 bases line up with TRBD2. This CDR3 is built from 15 residues. The J segment lost 3 bases and the V segment lost 6 bases, leaving 7 bases of the junction unmatched. The germline CDR1 and CDR2 sequences are MNHEY and SMNVEV (reference sequence). The CDR3 DNA reads TGTGCCAGCAGCCCACTAGCGGGAGACGGCTACGAGCAGTACTTC. It codes for CASSPLAGDGYEQYF.

The rearrangement uses TRBV29-1 and TRBJ2-7; possible D gene TRBD1, 5 bases. CDR1 and CDR2 (germline): SQVTM, ANQGSEA. Trimming pared 5 bases from V and 6 bases from J, leaving 17 bases between. This CDR3 has 13 amino acids. The CDR3 loop reads CSVTKGRVGEQYF. Written as DNA, the CDR3 is TGCAGCGTTACTAAGGGCAGGGTGGGCGAGCAGTACTTC.

The chain couples TRBV19 to TRBJ1-1, with a tentative D call TRBD1 (5 bases). The CDR3 runs to 12 residues. Per the germline V gene, CDR1 is LNHDA and CDR2 is SQIVND (reference sequence). V was trimmed by 3 bases and J by 7 bases, leaving 9 bases between them. The CDR3: CASSIRGNEAFF. In DNA form, the CDR3 reads TGTGCCAGTAGTATTCGGGGGAATGAAGCTTTCTTT.